Ten or more counts support the clone carrying this T cell receptor beta chain. Arm-PCR of CDR3 regions and iRepertoire HTBI primers were the basis on which TCR beta libraries were built. TCRdb reprocessed the multiplex PCR reads via MiXCR and lists one record per CDR3 protein. The sample contains around 450,000 distinct CDR3 sequences, around 15% of which appear only once. This sample stems from a study of regulatory T cells in long-lasting Graves disease. Between the trimmed V and J ends, which lost 3 bases and 1 base, there was a span of 9 bases. CDR1 is DFQATT and CDR2 is SNEGSKA in the germline V gene (reference sequence). The CDR3 consists of 14 residues. The time point here: newly diagnosed GD, antithyroid drugs for less than 3 months. PBMC-derived RNA was used for the TCR library. The same specimen was also included in a second study, on T cells in Graves' hyperthyroidism and ophthalmopathy.

Specimen: peripheral blood mononuclear cells (PBMCs), collected at new diagnosis, from a patient treated with antithyroid drugs. The receptor comes from a man between 40 and 49 years old with Graves disease. The chain recombines TRBV20-1 with TRBJ2-2, with D possibly matching TRBD1 (6 bases). As DNA, the CDR3 is TGCAGTGCTAGCCGGACAGTGAACACCGGGGAGCTGTTTTTT. Amino acid sequence: CSASRTVNTGELFF.